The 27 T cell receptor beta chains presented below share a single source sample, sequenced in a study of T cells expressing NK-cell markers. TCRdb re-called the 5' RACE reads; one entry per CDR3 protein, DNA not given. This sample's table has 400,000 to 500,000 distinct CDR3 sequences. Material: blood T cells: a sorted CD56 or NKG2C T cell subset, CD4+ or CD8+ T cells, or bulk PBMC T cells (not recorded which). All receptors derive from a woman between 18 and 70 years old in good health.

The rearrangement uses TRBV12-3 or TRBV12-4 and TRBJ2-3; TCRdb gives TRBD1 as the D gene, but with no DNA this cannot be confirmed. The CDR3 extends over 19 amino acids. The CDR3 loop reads CASSFEAGALGGMADTQYF.

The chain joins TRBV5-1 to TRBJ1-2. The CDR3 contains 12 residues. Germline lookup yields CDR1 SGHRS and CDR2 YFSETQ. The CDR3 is CASSREYYGYTF.

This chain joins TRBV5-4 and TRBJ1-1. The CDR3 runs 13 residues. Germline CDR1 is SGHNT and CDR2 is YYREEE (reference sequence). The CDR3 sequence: CASSFAGRTEAFF.

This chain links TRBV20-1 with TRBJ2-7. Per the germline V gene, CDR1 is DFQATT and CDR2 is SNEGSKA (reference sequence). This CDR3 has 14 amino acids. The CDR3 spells CSAGKTATYEEQYF.

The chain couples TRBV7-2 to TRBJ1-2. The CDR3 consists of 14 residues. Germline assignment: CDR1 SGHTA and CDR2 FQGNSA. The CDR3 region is CASSQINTAYGYTF.

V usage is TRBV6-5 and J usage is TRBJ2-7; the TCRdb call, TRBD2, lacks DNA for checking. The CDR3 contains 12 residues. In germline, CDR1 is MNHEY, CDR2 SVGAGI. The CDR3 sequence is CASRAGTYEQYF.

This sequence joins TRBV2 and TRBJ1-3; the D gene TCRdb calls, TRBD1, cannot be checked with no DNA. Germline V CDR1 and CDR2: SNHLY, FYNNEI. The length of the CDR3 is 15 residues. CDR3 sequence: CASSLQQGIRNTIYF.

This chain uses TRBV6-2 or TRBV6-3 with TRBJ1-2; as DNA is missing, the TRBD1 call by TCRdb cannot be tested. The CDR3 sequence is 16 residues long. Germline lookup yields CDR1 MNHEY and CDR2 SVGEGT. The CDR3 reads CASSPSGTETNYGYTF.

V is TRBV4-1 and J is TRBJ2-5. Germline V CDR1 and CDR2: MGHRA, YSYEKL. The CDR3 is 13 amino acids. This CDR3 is CASRGEEQETQYF.

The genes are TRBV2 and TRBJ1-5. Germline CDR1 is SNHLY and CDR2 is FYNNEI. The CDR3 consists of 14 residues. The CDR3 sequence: CASTPNYSNQPQHF.

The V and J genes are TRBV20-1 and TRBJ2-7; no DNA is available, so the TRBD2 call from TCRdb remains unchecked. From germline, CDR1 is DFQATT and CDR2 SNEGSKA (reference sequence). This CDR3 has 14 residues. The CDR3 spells CSARAGVGGYEQYF.

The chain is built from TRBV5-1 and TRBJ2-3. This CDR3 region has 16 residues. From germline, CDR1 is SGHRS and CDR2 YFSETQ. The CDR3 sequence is CASSLVVEWGTDTQYF.

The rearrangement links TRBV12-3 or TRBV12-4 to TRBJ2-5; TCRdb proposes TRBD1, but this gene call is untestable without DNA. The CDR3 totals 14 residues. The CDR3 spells CASSKGGPKETQYF.

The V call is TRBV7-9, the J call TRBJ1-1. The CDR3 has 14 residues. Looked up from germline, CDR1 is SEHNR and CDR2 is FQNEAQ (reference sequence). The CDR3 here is CASSEGLMNTEAFF.

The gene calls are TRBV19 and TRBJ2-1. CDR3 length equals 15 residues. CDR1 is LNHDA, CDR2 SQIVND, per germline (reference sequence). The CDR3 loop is CASSIQAVSYNEQFF.

CDR3 sequence: CSAKFRGVDTQYF. This chain uses TRBV20-1 with TRBJ2-3; TCRdb proposes TRBD1, but this gene call is untestable without DNA. The CDR3 extends over 13 amino acids. Germline values: CDR1 DFQATT, CDR2 SNEGSKA (reference sequence).

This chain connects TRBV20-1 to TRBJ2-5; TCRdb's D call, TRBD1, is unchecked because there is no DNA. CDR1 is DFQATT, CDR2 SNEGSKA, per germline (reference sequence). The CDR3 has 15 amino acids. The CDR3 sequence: CSAISNRDGQETQYF.

CDR3 sequence reads: CSADRGPHEQFF. The gene calls are TRBV29-1 and TRBJ2-1; TCRdb picks TRBD1, but there is no DNA to check that call. The CDR3 contains 12 residues. Germline CDR1 reads SQVTM; CDR2 reads ANQGSEA.

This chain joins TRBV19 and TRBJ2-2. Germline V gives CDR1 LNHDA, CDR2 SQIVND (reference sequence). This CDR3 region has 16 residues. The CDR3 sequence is CASSIDRPERTGELFF.

CDR3 residues: CASRSYGSGANVLTF. The chain couples TRBV5-1 to TRBJ2-6. The CDR3 length is 15 residues. The germline gives CDR1 SGHRS, CDR2 YFSETQ.

This chain's CDR3 is CASSPREGGPNSPLHF. The chain employs TRBV12-3 or TRBV12-4 and TRBJ1-6. The CDR3 contains 16 residues.

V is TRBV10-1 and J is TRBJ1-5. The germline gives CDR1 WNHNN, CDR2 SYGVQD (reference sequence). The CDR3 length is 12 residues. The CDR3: CATGEGNQPQHF.

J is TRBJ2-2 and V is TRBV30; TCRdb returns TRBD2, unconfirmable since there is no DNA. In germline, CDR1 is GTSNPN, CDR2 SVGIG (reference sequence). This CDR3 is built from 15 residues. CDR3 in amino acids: CAWSPLAGNTGELFF.

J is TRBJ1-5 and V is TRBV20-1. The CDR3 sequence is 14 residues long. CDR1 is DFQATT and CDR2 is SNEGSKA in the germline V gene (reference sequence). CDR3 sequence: CSASYARANQPQHF.

The CDR3 loop is CACYGDREGTGELFF. This rearrangement joins TRBV30 to TRBJ2-2; TCRdb returns TRBD1, unconfirmable since there is no DNA. The CDR3 is 15 amino acids. CDR1 GTSNPN and CDR2 SVGIG come from the germline V gene (reference sequence).

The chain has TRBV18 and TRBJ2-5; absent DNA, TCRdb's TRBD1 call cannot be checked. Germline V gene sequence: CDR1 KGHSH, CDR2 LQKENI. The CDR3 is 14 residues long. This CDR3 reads CASSPGTGQETQYF.

The CDR3 is CASSSNRGEKLFF. The chain carries TRBV12-3 or TRBV12-4 and TRBJ1-4. The CDR3 extends over 13 amino acids.